The TCR beta chain described here comes from a study of blood T cell repertoires in COVID-19. Study members were between about 18 and 95 years old and lived in 25 or so US regions. Only in-frame clones appear in the TCRdb table, and some are missing; sequencing was by immunoSEQ multiplex PCR. The sample lists 300,000 to 350,000 clones, around 91% occurring once. This CDR3 region has 14 residues. The V gene's germline CDR1 is SQVTM and CDR2 ANQGSEA. With 3 bases removed from V and 3 bases from J, the gap between germline ends came to 12 bases. V is TRBV29-1 and J is TRBJ1-5; TRBD1 is a possible D gene (5 bases). Material for sequencing was PBMCs or T cells enriched from blood (not recorded which). The sequence was obtained from a woman in her late teens or twenties with acute COVID-19. CDR3 sequence: CSVEGRALNQPQHF. In nucleotides, the CDR3 is TGCAGCGTTGAGGGCAGGGCTCTCAATCAGCCCCAGCATTTT.